The 27 T cell receptor beta chains listed next were all sequenced from one sample in a study of neurological immune-mediated disorders. TCRdb reprocessed the 5' RACE reads via MiXCR and lists one record per CDR3 protein. The sample carries around 130,000 distinct CDR3 sequences, roughly 3.4% recorded once. What was sequenced was PBMCs. These receptors were obtained from a woman between 25 and 40 years old with multiple sclerosis.

This clonotype was seen ten or more times. V gene TRBV5-1 combines with J gene TRBJ2-1; 7 nucleotides agree with TRBD2. This CDR3 has 16 amino acids. Germline trimming cut 0 bases from V and 2 bases from J; bases unmatched to any gene: 5. Germline CDR1 reads SGHRS; CDR2 reads YFSETQ. In DNA form, the CDR3 reads TGCGCCAGCAGCTTGGTCGGCGGGGGAACCTACAATGAGCAGTTCTTC. It codes for CASSLVGGGTYNEQFF.

This clonotype appeared many times. J is TRBJ2-7 and V is TRBV20-1, with 8 bases matching TRBD2. After removal of 6 bases from V and 3 bases from J, the junction contained 7 bases not matched to a gene. Looked up from germline, CDR1 is DFQATT and CDR2 is SNEGSKA (reference sequence). The CDR3 loop spans 13 amino acids. CDR3 protein: CSAGGGVNYEQYF. The CDR3 DNA is TGCAGTGCCGGGGGGGGGGTAAACTACGAGCAGTACTTC.

Concerning this clonotype itself: A much larger clone differs from this one at a single base, so this may be a read error. V usage is TRBV20-1 and J usage is TRBJ1-2; 7 bases align to TRBD1. Germline values: CDR1 DFQATT, CDR2 SNEGSKA (reference sequence). This CDR3 is 14 amino acids long. J gave up 5 bases and V 3 bases, and 9 bases lay outside the gene matches. DNA of the CDR3: TGCAGTGCTAGGGGGGACAGTTACCCGTATGGCTACACCTTC. Protein product: CSARGDSYPYGYTF.

This clonotype showed up many times. The CDR3 nucleotides are TGTGCCAGCAGCCAAGAGCCCGTGGTGAACACTGAAGCTTTCTTT. Residues: CASSQEPVVNTEAFF. V is TRBV3-1 and J is TRBJ1-1; no firm D call. The V end lost 0 bases, the J end lost 0 bases, and 8 bases lay between the germline ends. This CDR3 has 15 amino acids. Germline V gives CDR1 LGHDT, CDR2 YNNKEL (reference sequence).

In this sample, this clonotype turned up many times. The chain recombines TRBV20-1 with TRBJ2-7; a possible D gene is TRBD1 (7 bases). The CDR3 covers 15 residues. The V gene's germline CDR1 is DFQATT and CDR2 SNEGSKA (reference sequence). Deletions cut 0 bases from V and 0 bases from J, with 12 bases between. Here the CDR3 reads CSARDLEGASYEQYF. The CDR3 bases are TGCAGTGCTAGAGATCTGGAGGGGGCCTCCTACGAGCAGTACTTC.

The chain recombines TRBV7-2 with TRBJ1-2; no reliable D call. Per germline, CDR1 SGHTA and CDR2 FQGNSA. The length of the CDR3 is 14 residues. Trimming took off 5 bases at V and 8 bases at J, with 18 bases between the two ends. The CDR3 loop is CASSLRGRETGYTF. In DNA, the CDR3 is TGTGCCAGCAGCCTAAGAGGACGGGAGACAGGCTACACCTTC.

The sample holds many counts of this clonotype. DNA of the CDR3: TGCAGTGCTAGAGATCGGGAACTCGCCCGTTCGGTTGGTGAGCAGTTCTTC. Its protein product is CSARDRELARSVGEQFF. The rearrangement uses TRBV20-1 and TRBJ2-1; D is possibly TRBD2 (5 bases). The CDR3 is 17 amino acids. Germline V gene data show CDR1 as DFQATT and CDR2 as SNEGSKA (reference sequence). With 0 bases removed from V and 9 bases from J, the gap between germline ends came to 24 bases.

This clonotype was seen repeatedly, ten times or more. This chain uses TRBV5-6 with TRBJ1-5, with D perhaps TRBD1 (6 bases). The germline CDR1 and CDR2 sequences are SGHDT and YYEEEE. This CDR3 comprises 17 residues. Trimming pared 3 bases from V and 4 bases from J, leaving 20 bases between. The CDR3 nucleotides read TGTGCCAGCAGCTGGGGCGGGGGACAACTAGTTAATCAGCCCCAGCATTTT. The encoded protein is CASSWGGGQLVNQPQHF.

About this clonotype: A read error is possible here, since a much larger clone lies one base away. The V call is TRBV10-3, the J call TRBJ2-5, with D unresolved. Trimming removed 0 bases from V and 3 bases from J, with 5 bases in between. There are 13 residues in the CDR3. The germline gives CDR1 ENHRY, CDR2 SYGVKD. The CDR3 is CAISESEKETQYF. CDR3 DNA: TGTGCCATCAGTGAGTCGGAAAAAGAGACCCAGTACTTC.

This clonotype has at least ten counts. This chain links TRBV12-5 with TRBJ2-7; D not resolved. Germline CDR1 LGHNT, CDR2 FRNRAP. V shed 2 bases and J shed 3 bases, with 8 bases lying between them. This CDR3 is 13 amino acids long. In DNA, the CDR3 is TGTGCTAGTGGTTTGCAGGCCGGCTACGAGCAGTACTTC. Translation gives CASGLQAGYEQYF.

At least ten counts were recorded for this clonotype. This sequence joins TRBV29-1 and TRBJ1-1; the D is unclear. This CDR3 has 16 amino acids. Trimming shortened V by 3 bases and J by 5 bases, and 22 bases separated the two germline ends. Germline V gives CDR1 SQVTM, CDR2 ANQGSEA. For the CDR3, the DNA is TGCAGCGTTGAGCCCGGTGCTCCCCCCATGGGAACTGAAGCTTTCTTT. It encodes CSVEPGAPPMGTEAFF.

This clonotype was seen ten or more times. DNA of the CDR3: TGTGCCAGCAGCTTAGTGGTCCCTGAAGCTTTCTTT. Translated: CASSLVVPEAFF. This sequence joins TRBV7-9 and TRBJ1-1; no clear D gene. CDR1 and CDR2 (germline): SEHNR, FQNEAQ (reference sequence). Trimming shortened V by 1 base and J by 6 bases, and 6 bases separated the two germline ends. CDR3 length: 12 amino acids.

The chain couples TRBV6-5 to TRBJ2-5, with 8 bases identical to TRBD1. In germline, CDR1 is MNHEY, CDR2 SVGAGI. V dropped 5 bases and J dropped 4; count of bases not matched to a gene: 6. This CDR3 is built from 14 residues. In nucleotides, the CDR3 is TGTGCCAGCAGTGGACAGGGTTTGAGAGAGACCCAGTACTTC. This sequence encodes CASSGQGLRETQYF.

In its sample, this clonotype was seen many times. CDR3 residues: CASTRGDTQYF. Written as DNA, the CDR3 is TGTGCCAGCACCAGGGGGGATACGCAGTATTTT. The chain couples TRBV6-5 to TRBJ2-3; 7 bases are shared with TRBD1. Germline CDR1 and CDR2: MNHEY and SVGAGI. The ends lost 7 bases at V and 6 bases at J; junction bases unmatched: 1. CDR3 length equals 11 residues.

This clonotype was seen ten or more times. CDR3 residues: CASGFRTHQPQHF. The CDR3 region has the DNA TGTGCTAGTGGTTTCCGGACACATCAGCCCCAGCATTTT. This chain joins TRBV12-5 and TRBJ1-5; a possible D gene is TRBD1 (5 bases). This CDR3 contains 13 residues. Germline loops: CDR1 LGHNT, CDR2 FRNRAP. Trimming stripped 3 bases from V and 5 bases from J, with 8 bases between.

This clonotype was counted many times. The chain couples TRBV10-3 to TRBJ2-3; the match to TRBD2 covers 8 bases. V shed 11 bases and J 0 bases; nucleotides not matched to a gene: 7. The CDR3 is made up of 14 amino acids. CDR1 is ENHRY, CDR2 SYGVKD, per germline. The CDR3 loop is CAASGGPSTDTQYF. Here the CDR3 DNA reads TGTGCCGCCTCGGGGGGGCCTAGCACAGATACGCAGTATTTT.

Here the CDR3 DNA reads TGTGCCAGCAGTGGCCGCAACCCTAGCACAGATACGCAGTATTTT. Translated, it gives CASSGRNPSTDTQYF. This chain connects TRBV7-9 to TRBJ2-3; D is uncertain. CDR3 length: 15 amino acids. In germline, CDR1 is SEHNR, CDR2 FQNEAQ (reference sequence). V was cut by 6 bases and J by 0 bases, with 13 bases left in between.

This clonotype was found many times. No conserved phenylalanine or tryptophan is present at the end of the CDR3, so a read error is the likely explanation. The DNA is omitted, as the CDR3 cannot be located on it reliably, and the CDR3 follows TCRdb's listing. The V call is TRBV4-1, the J call TRBJ1-4; TRBD1 is the table's D call, not checked against the DNA. Germline V gene data show CDR1 as MGHRA and CDR2 as YSYEKL. The CDR3 comprises 11 residues, both ends counted. The CDR3 is CASSPGESSPR.

In its sample, this clonotype was seen many times. This chain links TRBV4-1 with TRBJ1-2; D gene uncertain. Trimming shortened V by 0 bases and J by 5 bases, and 16 bases separated the two germline ends. The germline CDR1 and CDR2 sequences are MGHRA and YSYEKL. CDR3 size: 16 residues. The CDR3 here is CASSQDSAVVLYGYTF. The CDR3 DNA sequence: TGCGCCAGCAGCCAAGATTCCGCGGTCGTCCTATATGGCTACACCTTC.

There are many counts of this clonotype. The chain is built from TRBV4-1 and TRBJ2-5, with D tentatively TRBD2 (6 bases). The CDR3 consists of 18 residues. V was clipped by 1 base and J by 3 bases, with 21 bases between them. Germline CDR1 is MGHRA and CDR2 is YSYEKL. CDR3 region: CASSQGDSAIGEKETQYF. CDR3 in DNA: TGCGCCAGCAGCCAAGGGGACTCGGCGATAGGGGAGAAAGAGACCCAGTACTTC.

This clonotype was counted ten times or more. V usage is TRBV4-2 and J usage is TRBJ2-1; TRBD1 agrees at 8 bases. Germline values: CDR1 LGHNA, CDR2 YNFKEQ. The V and J ends lost 0 bases and 8 bases, in that order; junction bases with no gene match: 21. The CDR3 is 20 amino acids. CDR3 sequence reads: CASSQDRPTWSGQGSHEQFF. The CDR3 DNA reads TGTGCCAGCAGCCAAGACCGGCCCACTTGGAGCGGACAGGGATCCCATGAGCAGTTCTTC.

As for this clonotype: The DNA is left out, because the CDR3 cannot be placed on it with certainty; the CDR3 is given as TCRdb lists it. The genes are TRBV7-9 and TRBJ2-1. The CDR3 is 21 residues long, ends included. The germline V gene has CDR1 SEHNR and CDR2 FQNEAQ (reference sequence). The CDR3 reads CASSFYICSARVGVGYNEQFF.

This clonotype was observed a few times. A much larger clonotype is one base distant, so this may be a read error. No conserved phenylalanine or tryptophan is present at the end of the CDR3, so a read error is the likely explanation. The V and J genes are TRBV7-2 and TRBJ2-4; 10 bases are a match to TRBD2. The V gene end was trimmed by 3 bases and the J gene end by 1 base; junction bases not matched to a gene: 6. CDR3 length: 17 residues. Germline loops: CDR1 SGHTA, CDR2 FQGNSA. The CDR3 DNA reads TGTGCCAGCAGCTTCCTAGCGGGAGTAGGGGCCAAAAACATTCAGTACTGC. Amino acids: CASSFLAGVGAKNIQYC.

At least ten counts were recorded for this clonotype. The rearrangement joins TRBV7-9 to TRBJ1-1, with TRBD1 matching 7 bases. V was pared by 3 bases and J by 3 bases, with 1 base of the junction left unmatched. The CDR3 has 13 amino acids. CDR1 and CDR2 (germline): SEHNR, FQNEAQ (reference sequence). The CDR3 nucleotides are TGTGCCAGCAGCTTTGACAGGGACACTGAAGCTTTCTTT. Encoded protein: CASSFDRDTEAFF.

The rearrangement links TRBV20-1 to TRBJ2-1, with no clear D. The germline gives CDR1 DFQATT, CDR2 SNEGSKA (reference sequence). The CDR3 runs 13 residues. The V gene lost 3 bases and the J gene lost 0 bases, with 6 bases spanning the gap. CDR3 coding DNA: TGCAGTGCTAGTGGGTACTCCTACAATGAGCAGTTCTTC. Translating gives CSASGYSYNEQFF.

The sample holds many counts of this clonotype. The CDR3 DNA reads as TGTGCCAGCAGCGTACCTCGGAGGGGGGGGGCCCAGCATTTT. This encodes CASSVPRRGGAQHF. The chain uses TRBV9 and TRBJ1-5, with D possibly being TRBD1 (6 bases). Germline CDR1 SGDLS, CDR2 YYNGEE. The CDR3 is 14 amino acids. Trimming cost V 1 base and J 11 bases, with 16 bases left between them. The entire variable domain, with the rest obtained from reference TRBV9 and TRBJ1-5, is as follows: DSGVTQTPKHLITATGQRVTLRCSPRSGDLSVYWYQQSLDQGLQFLIQYYNGEERAKGNILERFSAQQFPDLHSELNLSSLELGDSALYFCASSVPRRGGAQHFGDGTRLSIL.

This clonotype was seen ten or more times. The gene calls are TRBV7-2 and TRBJ2-3; 8 positions match TRBD2. CDR1 SGHTA and CDR2 FQGNSA come from the germline V gene. The CDR3 contains 13 residues. Losses at the gene ends were 11 bases for V and 2 bases for J; bases not matched to a gene: 6. The CDR3, as DNA: TGTGCCGGACGGGGGGGGTTCACAGATACGCAGTATTTT. Residues: CAGRGGFTDTQYF. Using reference TRBV7-2 and TRBJ2-3 for the parts outside the CDR3, the full variable domain is GAGVSQSPSNKVTEKGKDVELRCDPISGHTALYWYRQSLGQGLEFLIYFQGNSAPDKSGLPSDRFSAERTGGSVSTLTIQRTQQEDSAVYLCAGRGGFTDTQYFGPGTRLTVL.